Below are 29 T cell receptor beta chains sequenced from a single sample in a study of tumor and adjacent non-tumor tissue in lung cancer. The template was RNA from unsorted bulk tissue. The library came from three nested PCR rounds adapted from ARM-PCR protocols. TCRdb analysed the multiplex PCR reads with MiXCR anew, one entry per CDR3 protein. The sample contains about 93,000 distinct CDR3 sequences, about 66% of which appear only once. The sample was lung tumor tissue. The receptor source for this set is a man in his 70s with non-small cell lung cancer.

The chain links TRBV29-1 to TRBJ2-1, with D tentatively TRBD2 (6 bases). Per germline, CDR1 SQVTM and CDR2 ANQGSEA. V was cut by 5 bases and J by 6 bases, with 23 bases left in between. There are 16 residues in the CDR3. In DNA form, the CDR3 reads TGCAGCGTTTTTGCCCCTAGAGGGAGGCTTTGCAATGAGCAGTTCTTC. Amino acids: CSVFAPRGRLCNEQFF.

This clonotype was recorded a few times. A much larger clone sits a single nucleotide away, making a read error possible. The rearrangement uses TRBV29-1 and TRBJ1-3, with TRBD1 identical over 10 bases. There are 13 residues in the CDR3. The germline CDR1 and CDR2 sequences are SQVTM and ANQGSEA. The CDR3 spells CSVSWTGGNIIYF. The CDR3 coding sequence is TGCAGCGTTTCGTGGACAGGGGGAAACATCATATATTTT. The full variable domain, with the rest looked up from reference TRBV29-1 and TRBJ1-3, is SAVISQKPSRDICQRGTSLTIQCQVDSQVTMMFWYRQQPGQSLTLIATANQGSEATYESGFVIDKFPISRPNLTFSTLTVSNMSPEDSSIYLCSVSWTGGNIIYFGEGSWLTVV.

About this clonotype: One junction end does not reproduce the germline sequence, and a read error may be involved. The genes are TRBV10-2 and TRBJ1-2, with 10 nucleotides matching TRBD1. CDR1 WSHSY and CDR2 SAAADI come from the germline V gene. The CDR3 totals 14 residues. The CDR3 DNA reads as TGCACCAGTAGGGAGACAGGGGGCTTCTATGGCTACACCTTC. Amino acid sequence: CTSRETGGFYGYTF.

Remarks on this clonotype: Here the CDR3 omits its conserved ending phenylalanine or tryptophan, so a read error is the likely source. The chain links TRBV11-2 to TRBJ2-7, with D unclear. Per germline, CDR1 SGHAT and CDR2 FQNNGV. The CDR3 covers 13 residues. The chain's CDR3 is CASSLDQVYEQYL. CDR3 nucleotides: TGTGCTAGCAGCTTAGATCAAGTTTACGAGCAGTACCTC.

A remark on this clonotype: One junction end disagrees with the germline gene, perhaps due to a read error. The chain joins TRBV11-2 to TRBJ2-7; TRBD2 agrees at 10 bases. Germline CDR1 SGHAT, CDR2 FQNNGV. This CDR3 contains 14 residues. The CDR3 loop is CTSSVLAGGYEQCF. Written as DNA, the CDR3 is TGTACCAGCAGCGTCTTAGCGGGAGGCTACGAGCAGTGCTTC.

About this clonotype: This may come from a read error, since a much larger clone is one base off. The chain is built from TRBV5-6 and TRBJ1-5; D remains unclear. Per germline, CDR1 SGHDT and CDR2 YYEEEE. The V gene lost 5 bases and the J gene lost 0 bases, with 15 bases spanning the gap. This CDR3 is built from 16 residues. As DNA, the CDR3 is TGTGCCAGCAGTTCAAAGAACCAGTATAGCAATCAGCCCCAGCATTTT. Protein sequence: CASSSKNQYSNQPQHF.

On this clonotype: A read error may account for a junction end that differs from germline. The gene calls are TRBV29-1 and TRBJ2-7; TRBD2 matches 10 bases. Germline lookup yields CDR1 SQVTM and CDR2 ANQGSEA. This CDR3 comprises 16 residues. The CDR3: CSVVSLAGPSSYDQYF. CDR3 in DNA: TGTAGCGTTGTATCACTAGCGGGACCTAGCTCCTACGACCAGTACTTC.

With respect to this clonotype: Being one base from a much bigger clone, this may be a read error. As DNA, the CDR3 is TGTGTCAGCAGCTTAGATGCTAGCCCGGGTAGCAGTGAGCAGTTCTTC. The encoded protein is CVSSLDASPGSSEQFF. The chain links TRBV11-1 to TRBJ2-1, with D possibly TRBD2 on 5 matching bases. The germline CDR1 and CDR2 sequences are SGHAT and FQDESV (reference sequence). There are 16 residues in the CDR3.

Ten or more counts support this clonotype. The rearrangement uses TRBV4-2 and TRBJ2-1; 15 nucleotides agree with TRBD2. Germline CDR1 is LGHNA and CDR2 is YNFKEQ. Trimming took 4 bases from V and 9 from J; bases not matched to a gene: 7. The CDR3 is 16 residues long. The CDR3: CASSPSGLAGGAEQFF. CDR3 sequence (DNA): TGTGCCAGCAGCCCCTCAGGACTAGCGGGAGGGGCTGAGCAGTTCTTC.

The chain links TRBV20-1 to TRBJ2-1; D is unresolved. V lost 3 bases to trimming and J lost 8 bases, with 17 bases between them. CDR1 is DFQATT and CDR2 is SNEGSKA in the germline V gene (reference sequence). CDR3 length equals 14 residues. The CDR3 coding sequence is TGCAGTGCTAGCTCTCCACGGGTGTGGGATGAGCAGTTCTTC. Amino acids: CSASSPRVWDEQFF.

This chain joins TRBV5-1 and TRBJ1-4; tentatively, D is TRBD1 (6 bases). Trimming removed 3 bases from V and 5 bases from J, with 14 bases in between. This CDR3 is built from 15 residues. The germline gives CDR1 SGHRS, CDR2 YFSETQ. CDR3 sequence reads: CASSSNRVANEKLFF. In DNA, the CDR3 is TGCGCCAGCAGCTCAAACAGGGTGGCAAATGAAAAACTGTTTTTT. Drawing the rest from reference TRBV5-1 and TRBJ1-4, the complete variable domain is KAGVTQTPRYLIKTRGQQVTLSCSPISGHRSVSWYQQTPGQGLQFLFEYFSETQRNKGNFPGRFSGRQFSNSRSEMNVSTLELGDSALYLCASSSNRVANEKLFFGSGTQLSVL.

With regard to this clonotype: No conserved phenylalanine or tryptophan ends this CDR3, so it is likely a read error. The rearrangement joins TRBV29-1 to TRBJ2-1, with TRBD1 as a possible D gene (5 bases). The J call is uncertain, as TRBJ2-7 better fits the DNA end. The CDR3 has 14 residues. From germline, CDR1 is SQVTM and CDR2 ANQGSEA. Here the CDR3 DNA reads TGCAGCGTTCTTACCGACAGCTCCTACAGTGAGCAGTACCTC. Its translation is CSVLTDSSYSEQYL.

There are a few counts of this clonotype. The chain uses TRBV6-6 and TRBJ2-3; D is uncertain. There are 14 residues in the CDR3. The germline V gene encodes CDR1 MNHNY and CDR2 SVGAGI (reference sequence). Trimming shortened V by 6 bases and J by 4 bases, and 14 bases separated the two germline ends. The CDR3 sequence: CASRGIGNADTQYF. The DNA of the CDR3 is TGTGCCAGCAGGGGGATAGGAAATGCAGATACGCAGTATTTT.

Ten or more counts support this clonotype. This sequence joins TRBV10-3 and TRBJ2-7; TRBD2 agrees at 16 bases. V gave up 6 bases and J gave up 7 bases; unmatched junction bases: 12. Looked up from germline, CDR1 is ENHRY and CDR2 is SYGVKD. The CDR3 contains 17 residues. The CDR3 sequence: CAISGTGGLAGGHEQYF. The CDR3, as DNA: TGTGCCATCAGCGGGACAGGGGGACTAGCGGGGGGGCATGAGCAGTACTTC.

This clonotype was seen ten or more times. This sequence joins TRBV28 and TRBJ2-5, with D perhaps TRBD1 (6 bases). Trimming pared 3 bases from V and 4 bases from J, leaving 9 bases between. CDR3 length: 13 amino acids. Per germline, CDR1 MDHEN and CDR2 SYDVKM. DNA of the CDR3: TGTGCCAGCAGTTTTTCAGGGGTAGAGACCCAGTACTTC. Translated: CASSFSGVETQYF.

The gene calls are TRBV11-2 and TRBJ2-7; the D gene is possibly TRBD2 (7 bases). This CDR3 has 15 residues. V dropped 11 bases and J dropped 7 bases, with 27 bases sitting between them. Germline V gene data show CDR1 as SGHAT and CDR2 as FQNNGV. CDR3 sequence reads: CACSLDRGGRYEQYF. CDR3 DNA sequence: TGTGCCTGTAGCTTAGATAGGGGGGGGCGCTATGAGCAGTACTTC.

A single count supports this clonotype. One end of the junction is discordant with germline, which a read error may explain. The chain combines TRBV11-2 with TRBJ2-2; 8 bases match TRBD2. Germline-derived CDR1 and CDR2 are SGHAT and FQNNGV. The CDR3 contains 16 residues. The CDR3 DNA reads TGTGCCAGCAGCTCGGGAGGGGGGACCAGCACCTGGGAGCTGTTTTTT. Its translation: CASSSGGGTSTWELFF.

Comment on this clonotype: The germline gene is not matched at one end of the junction; a read error may be the cause. The rearrangement uses TRBV11-2 and TRBJ2-1; no firm D call. The germline V gene encodes CDR1 SGHAT and CDR2 FQNNGV. The CDR3 length is 15 residues. CDR3 bases: TGTGTCAGCAGCTTAGTGGGCGAGAGTGTCCATGAGCAGTTCTTC. This encodes CVSSLVGESVHEQFF.

In the case of this clonotype: The final CDR3 position lacks the conserved phenylalanine or tryptophan, pointing to a likely read error. The CDR3, as DNA: TGTGCCAGCAGCTTAATGTGGACAGGGACCTCACCCCTCCACTCT. Amino acids: CASSLMWTGTSPLHS. The chain is built from TRBV11-2 and TRBJ1-6, with 8 bases fitting TRBD1. V was pared by 2 bases and J by 10 bases, with 7 bases of the junction left unmatched. There are 15 residues in the CDR3. Germline V gene lookup returns CDR1 SGHAT and CDR2 FQNNGV.

On this clonotype itself: No conserved phenylalanine or tryptophan is present at the end of the CDR3, so a read error is the likely explanation. The CDR3 spells CASRQACEQYL. The CDR3 nucleotides are TGTGCCAGCAGACAAGCCTGCGAGCAGTACTTA. V is TRBV28 and J is TRBJ2-7; D is ambiguous. V was pared by 6 bases and J by 6 bases, with 9 bases between. The CDR3 has 11 residues. The germline V gene encodes CDR1 MDHEN and CDR2 SYDVKM.

For this clonotype: This may be a read error: a much more frequent sequence differs by one nucleotide. The chain combines TRBV12-3 or TRBV12-4 with TRBJ2-1; possibly TRBD1 or TRBD2 for D (7 bases each). V was pared by 6 bases and J by 10 bases, with 22 bases between. This CDR3 contains 15 residues. The CDR3 DNA reads as TGTGCCAGCAGACCTAAGGGAGGGGGCTGGGTGGAGCAGTTCTTC. Translated: CASRPKGGGWVEQFF.

The chain links TRBV5-6 to TRBJ2-3; perhaps D is TRBD1 or TRBD2 (6 bases each). The CDR3 is 15 amino acids. Between the trimmed V and J ends, which lost 4 bases and 10 bases, there was a span of 22 bases. Germline V lookup: CDR1 SGHDT, CDR2 YYEEEE. CDR3: CASSPEGFRDTAQYF. CDR3 bases: TGTGCCAGCAGCCCGGAGGGATTTAGGGACACTGCGCAGTATTTT.

To note about this clonotype: Because the CDR3 is missing its conserved closing phenylalanine or tryptophan, this is likely a read error. CDR3 sequence: CSVGRLAGGSGELFL. CDR3 DNA sequence: TGCAGCGTTGGTAGGCTAGCGGGAGGCTCCGGGGAACTGTTTCTT. The chain carries TRBV29-1 and TRBJ2-2; 11 bases line up with TRBD2. This CDR3 has 15 residues. Germline loops: CDR1 SQVTM, CDR2 ANQGSEA.

To note about this clonotype: An end of the junction does not agree with germline; a read error may underlie this. The chain recombines TRBV11-2 with TRBJ2-2, with D perhaps TRBD1 (6 bases). The CDR3 covers 14 residues. CDR1 is SGHAT and CDR2 is FQNNGV in the germline V gene. CDR3 loop: CASSGQLIIGELLF. The DNA of the CDR3 is TGTGCCAGCAGCGGACAGCTAATTATCGGGGAGCTGTTATTT.

This clonotype was counted many times. V and J are TRBV6-2 or TRBV6-3 and TRBJ1-5; D is undetermined. V lost 3 bases to trimming and J lost 2 bases, with 20 bases between them. The CDR3 totals 18 residues. CDR1 MNHEY and CDR2 SVGEGT come from the germline V gene. This CDR3 is CASSYGGPSGGGNQPQHF. DNA of the CDR3: TGTGCCAGCAGTTATGGCGGTCCCTCCGGCGGTGGCAATCAGCCCCAGCATTTT.

Notes on this clonotype: The junction departs from germline at one end; a sequencing error may be responsible. The genes are TRBV30 and TRBJ2-1, with 9 bases identical to TRBD2. The CDR3 runs to 19 residues. Germline V CDR1 and CDR2: GTSNPN, SVGIG (reference sequence). The CDR3 loop reads CAWTPLLTSGWSSYNKQFF. The DNA for the CDR3 is TGTGCCTGGACGCCCCTCCTGACTAGCGGTTGGAGCTCCTACAATAAGCAGTTCTTC.

This clonotype showed up just once. V is TRBV14 and J is TRBJ2-1; D is perhaps TRBD1 (5 bases). Germline V gene data show CDR1 as SGHDN and CDR2 as FVKESK. V was trimmed by 4 bases and J by 10 bases, leaving 23 bases between them. This CDR3 is built from 16 residues. The CDR3: CASSLTGFIVGIEQFF. Here the CDR3 DNA reads TGTGCCAGCAGCCTAACAGGTTTTATCGTGGGCATAGAGCAGTTCTTC.

Regarding this clonotype: One end of the junction fails to match germline, which may point to a read error. The chain couples TRBV11-2 to TRBJ1-2, with 8 bases identical to TRBD1. This CDR3 spans 15 amino acids. Germline V gene sequence: CDR1 SGHAT, CDR2 FQNNGV. The CDR3 here is CVSSLGQGAPPGYTF. CDR3 coding DNA: TGTGTCAGCAGCTTAGGACAGGGAGCTCCGCCGGGATACACCTTC.

J is TRBJ2-4 and V is TRBV28; TRBD2 aligns across 8 bases. Germline CDR1 is MDHEN and CDR2 is SYDVKM. The CDR3 covers 16 residues. Unmatched junction bases numbered 11, after V lost 5 bases and J lost 5 bases. The CDR3, as DNA: TGTGCCAGCAGTACGTTCAGCGGGAGAGGGGAAAACATTCAGTACTTC. Translating it yields CASSTFSGRGENIQYF.